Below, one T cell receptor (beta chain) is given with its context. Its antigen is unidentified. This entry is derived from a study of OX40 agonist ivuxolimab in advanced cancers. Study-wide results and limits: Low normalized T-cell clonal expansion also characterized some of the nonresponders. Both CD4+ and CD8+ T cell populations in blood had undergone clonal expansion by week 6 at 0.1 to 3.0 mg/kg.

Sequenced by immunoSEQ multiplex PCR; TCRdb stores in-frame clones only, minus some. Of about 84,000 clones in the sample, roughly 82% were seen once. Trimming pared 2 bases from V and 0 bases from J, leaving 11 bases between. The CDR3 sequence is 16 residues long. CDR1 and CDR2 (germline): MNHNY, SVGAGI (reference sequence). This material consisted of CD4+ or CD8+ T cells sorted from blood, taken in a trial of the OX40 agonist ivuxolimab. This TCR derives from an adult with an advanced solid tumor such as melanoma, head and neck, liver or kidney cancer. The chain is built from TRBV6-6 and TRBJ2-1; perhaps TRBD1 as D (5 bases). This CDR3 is CASSYTGPSSYNEQFF. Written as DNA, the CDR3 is TGTGCCAGCAGTTACACAGGCCCAAGCTCCTACAATGAGCAGTTCTTC.